What follows are 26 T cell receptor beta chains derived from one specimen sequenced in a study of blood T cell repertoires in COVID-19. The repertoire was sequenced with immunoSEQ multiplex PCR; TCRdb's copy has only in-frame clones and lacks some. The sample holds some 240,000 clones, more than 75% seen once. The sample was peripheral blood. These receptors were obtained from a human donor in a cohort sampled during active COVID-19.

The CDR3 loop is CASSSDSNEQFF. CDR3 DNA: TGTGCCAGCAGCTCCGACTCCAATGAGCAGTTCTTC. This rearrangement joins TRBV13 to TRBJ2-1; no reliable D call. This CDR3 spans 12 amino acids. CDR1 and CDR2 (germline): PRHDT, FYEKMQ (reference sequence). Trimming pared 4 bases from V and 6 bases from J, leaving 7 bases between. Full variable domain (rest looked up from reference TRBV13 and TRBJ2-1): AAGVIQSPRHLIKEKRETATLKCYPIPRHDTVYWYQQGPGQDPQFLISFYEKMQSDKGSIPDRFSAQQFSDYHSELNMSSLELGDSALYFCASSSDSNEQFFGPGTRLTVL.

The chain uses TRBV13 and TRBJ2-5; maybe TRBD2 (5 bases). Trimming took off 1 base at V and 1 base at J, with 7 bases between the two ends. Germline V gene lookup returns CDR1 PRHDT and CDR2 FYEKMQ (reference sequence). The CDR3 spans 14 residues. The CDR3 sequence is CASSLERSQETQYF. Written as DNA, the CDR3 is TGTGCCAGCAGCTTAGAGCGGTCCCAAGAGACCCAGTACTTC.

The chain links TRBV30 to TRBJ1-1; 8 bases align to TRBD1. CDR3 length: 12 residues. After removal of 5 bases from V and 5 bases from J, the junction contained 4 bases not matched to a gene. Germline V gene sequence: CDR1 GTSNPN, CDR2 SVGIG (reference sequence). The CDR3 protein is CAWGTGRTEAFF. The CDR3 DNA reads TGTGCCTGGGGGACAGGCAGGACTGAAGCTTTCTTT.

This clone was observed once. V is TRBV15 and J is TRBJ1-1; unclear D gene. CDR3 length equals 14 residues. V shed 5 bases and J shed 9 bases, with 19 bases lying between them. The V gene's germline CDR1 is LNHNV and CDR2 YYDKDF (reference sequence). The CDR3 is CATSVRATRRQAFF. Written as DNA, the CDR3 is TGTGCCACCAGCGTACGGGCCACCCGGAGGCAAGCTTTCTTT. The full variable domain, rest sourced from reference TRBV15 and TRBJ1-1, is DAMVIQNPRYQVTQFGKPVTLSCSQTLNHNVMYWYQQKSSQAPKLLFHYYDKDFNNEADTPDNFQSRRPNTSFCFLDIRSPGLGDTAMYLCATSVRATRRQAFFGQGTRLTVV.

This chain connects TRBV18 to TRBJ1-5; tentatively, D is TRBD1 (5 bases). The CDR3 is 16 residues long. From germline, CDR1 is KGHSH and CDR2 LQKENI. With 0 bases removed from V and 7 bases from J, the gap between germline ends came to 16 bases. The CDR3 here is CASSPPAGRASQPQHF. DNA for the CDR3: TGTGCCAGCTCACCACCTGCCGGCAGGGCATCACAGCCCCAGCATTTT.

This sequence joins TRBV11-2 and TRBJ1-1; tentatively, D is TRBD1 (6 bases). CDR3 length: 11 amino acids. Germline V CDR1 and CDR2: SGHAT, FQNNGV. The V gene lost 9 bases and the J gene lost 5 bases, with 10 bases spanning the gap. CDR3 DNA: TGTGCCAGTCAAGGGGGAACTGAAGCTTTCTTT. Encoded protein: CASQGGTEAFF.

CDR3 residues: CASSLTKRADTQYF. CDR3 nucleotides: TGTGCCAGTAGTTTGACCAAGCGGGCAGATACGCAGTATTTT. This chain connects TRBV19 to TRBJ2-3, with D perhaps TRBD2 (6 bases). Germline-derived CDR1 and CDR2 are LNHDA and SQIVND (reference sequence). The V end lost 5 bases, the J end lost 4 bases, and 13 bases lay between the germline ends. The CDR3 has 14 amino acids. Full variable domain (remainder filled in from reference TRBV19 and TRBJ2-3): DGGITQSPKYLFRKEGQNVTLSCEQNLNHDAMYWYRQDPGQGLRLIYYSQIVNDFQKGDIAEGYSVSREKKESFPLTVTSAQKNPTAFYLCASSLTKRADTQYFGPGTRLTVL.

This sequence joins TRBV5-4 and TRBJ1-6; D is uncertain. Per the germline V gene, CDR1 is SGHNT and CDR2 is YYREEE (reference sequence). V was trimmed by 0 bases and J by 10 bases, leaving 11 bases between them. This CDR3 spans 14 amino acids. Written as DNA, the CDR3 is TGTGCCAGCAGCTTGGAGAGGGTGGGATCACCCCTCCACTTT. It specifies CASSLERVGSPLHF.

The chain carries TRBV5-4 and TRBJ1-5; the match to TRBD1 covers 10 bases. CDR1 SGHNT and CDR2 YYREEE come from the germline V gene (reference sequence). The CDR3 spans 18 residues. V lost 4 bases and J lost 0; bases outside the gene matches: 10. The CDR3 is CASSHRDRGGVSNQPQHF. CDR3 bases: TGTGCCAGCAGCCACCGGGACAGGGGAGGGGTTAGCAATCAGCCCCAGCATTTT.

The chain joins TRBV7-9 to TRBJ2-7; D gene unclear. Per germline, CDR1 SEHNR and CDR2 FQNEAQ (reference sequence). There are 13 residues in the CDR3. Trimming removed 3 bases at V and 6 bases at J, with 12 bases between. CDR3 residues: CASSFDPESEQYF. For the CDR3, the DNA is TGTGCCAGCAGCTTTGACCCGGAGAGCGAGCAGTACTTC.

The V call is TRBV21-1, the J call TRBJ2-1; the DNA was not compared with TRBD1, the D call given in the table. TRBV21-1 is given as a pseudogene. The CDR3 covers 15 residues. The CDR3 nucleotides are TGTGCCAGCAGCAAAGCCCGACAACTGGGCAATGAGCAGTTCTTC. It codes for CASSKARQLGNEQFF.

The rearrangement links TRBV5-1 to TRBJ2-3; D may be TRBD2 (6 bases). Germline values: CDR1 SGHRS, CDR2 YFSETQ. With 7 bases removed from V and 1 base from J, the gap between germline ends came to 19 bases. CDR3 length equals 16 residues. The chain's CDR3 is CASAGGNKGGTDTQYF. The CDR3 region has the DNA TGCGCCAGCGCTGGCGGGAATAAAGGGGGCACAGATACGCAGTATTTT.

The V gene is TRBV5-6, the J gene TRBJ2-7; 8 positions match TRBD1. Germline loops: CDR1 SGHDT, CDR2 YYEEEE. The CDR3 is 16 residues long. V trimming: 0 bases; J trimming: 5 bases; junction bases outside the gene matches: 10. This CDR3 reads CASSLVVGRGQDEQYF. The CDR3 nucleotides are TGTGCCAGCAGCTTGGTAGTGGGCAGGGGGCAGGACGAGCAGTACTTC.

The chain links TRBV19 to TRBJ2-4; 7 nucleotides match TRBD1. The germline V gene encodes CDR1 LNHDA and CDR2 SQIVND (reference sequence). The CDR3 sequence is 16 residues long. V shed 4 bases, J shed 8 bases, and the junction held 14 bases outside the gene matches. Here the CDR3 reads CASSNFDRVGEHIQYF. Written as DNA, the CDR3 is TGTGCCAGTAGTAATTTCGACAGGGTTGGTGAACACATTCAGTACTTC.

V usage is TRBV3-1 (or the pseudogene TRBV3-2) and J usage is TRBJ1-1; D possibly corresponds to TRBD1 (5 bases). This CDR3 region has 15 residues. Trimming removed 4 bases from V and 0 bases from J, with 12 bases in between. Germline loops: CDR1 LGHDT, CDR2 YNNKEL (reference sequence). The CDR3, as DNA: TGTGCCAGCAGCCTTCCAGACAGTATGAACACTGAAGCTTTCTTT. Protein sequence: CASSLPDSMNTEAFF.

The V and J genes are TRBV7-9 and TRBJ2-1; TRBD2 agrees at 11 bases. CDR1 is SEHNR, CDR2 FQNEAQ, per germline (reference sequence). The CDR3 covers 15 residues. After removal of 3 bases from V and 4 bases from J, the junction contained 2 bases not matched to a gene. CDR3 sequence: CASSLTSGDYNEQFF. CDR3 sequence (DNA): TGTGCCAGCAGCTTGACTAGCGGGGATTACAATGAGCAGTTCTTC.

J is TRBJ2-3 and V is TRBV19, with a possible D match to TRBD1 (6 bases). V shed 6 bases and J shed 0 bases, with 13 bases lying between them. This CDR3 comprises 15 residues. The germline CDR1 and CDR2 sequences are LNHDA and SQIVND (reference sequence). CDR3 in DNA: TGTGCCAGTAGGGACAGTGGTACTAGCACAGATACGCAGTATTTT. Its protein product is CASRDSGTSTDTQYF.

The V gene is TRBV7-9, the J gene TRBJ2-7, with a possible D match to TRBD2 (5 bases). Deletions cut 1 base from V and 4 bases from J, with 17 bases between. The CDR3 spans 16 residues. Germline CDR1 reads SEHNR; CDR2 reads FQNEAQ (reference sequence). DNA for the CDR3: TGTGCCAGCAGCTTAGATCGGGCGAGGGAAGGGTACGAGCAGTACTTC. Protein sequence: CASSLDRAREGYEQYF. Looking up the rest from reference TRBV7-9 and TRBJ2-7 gives the full variable domain: DTGVSQNPRHKITKRGQNVTFRCDPISEHNRLYWYRQTLGQGPEFLTYFQNEAQLEKSRLLSDRFSAERPKGSFSTLEIQRTEQGDSAMYLCASSLDRAREGYEQYFGPGTRLTVT.

The chain recombines TRBV7-9 with TRBJ2-2; the D is unclear. The germline V gene encodes CDR1 SEHNR and CDR2 FQNEAQ (reference sequence). V lost 6 bases and J 5 bases, leaving 13 bases between the germline ends. This CDR3 is 14 amino acids long. This CDR3 is CASRSDFVTGELFF. DNA for the CDR3: TGTGCCAGCAGGTCAGACTTTGTGACCGGGGAGCTGTTTTTT. The full variable domain, with the rest looked up from reference TRBV7-9 and TRBJ2-2, is DTGVSQNPRHKITKRGQNVTFRCDPISEHNRLYWYRQTLGQGPEFLTYFQNEAQLEKSRLLSDRFSAERPKGSFSTLEIQRTEQGDSAMYLCASRSDFVTGELFFGEGSRLTVL.

This chain links TRBV5-1 with TRBJ2-3, with TRBD2 identical over 8 bases. CDR3 length equals 15 residues. Germline V gene data show CDR1 as SGHRS and CDR2 as YFSETQ. The junction had 9 bases not matched to a gene; V was cut back by 4 bases and J by 5 bases. The CDR3 is CASSQEREWVDTQYF. The DNA of the CDR3 is TGCGCCAGCAGCCAAGAGCGGGAGTGGGTAGATACGCAGTATTTT.

The CDR3, as DNA: TGTGCCTGGAGTGTAGGGACTAGCGGGGGTTGGAATGAGCAGTTCTTC. Protein: CAWSVGTSGGWNEQFF. V is TRBV30 and J is TRBJ2-1; TRBD2 agrees at 14 bases. The trim removed 0 bases at V and 7 bases at J, leaving 5 bases unmatched. From germline, CDR1 is GTSNPN and CDR2 SVGIG (reference sequence). The CDR3 is 16 amino acids.

The V and J genes are TRBV9 and TRBJ2-5, with 8 bases identical to TRBD2. This CDR3 is built from 16 residues. Per the germline V gene, CDR1 is SGDLS and CDR2 is YYNGEE. V trimming: 1 base; J trimming: 2 bases; junction bases outside the gene matches: 7. CDR3 residues: CASSVSSGGLQETQYF. CDR3 sequence (DNA): TGTGCCAGCAGCGTAAGCAGCGGGGGATTACAAGAGACCCAGTACTTC.

The chain carries TRBV7-8 and TRBJ2-7, with 7 bases identical to TRBD1. The trim removed 5 bases at V and 9 bases at J, leaving 16 bases unmatched. Germline assignment: CDR1 SGHVS and CDR2 FQNEAQ. The CDR3 covers 15 residues. The CDR3 loop reads CASSPKADRTERQYF. CDR3 bases: TGTGCCAGCAGCCCCAAGGCGGACAGGACTGAAAGGCAGTACTTC.

This clone showed up just once. The chain is built from TRBV5-1 and TRBJ2-1; TRBD2 matches at 14 bases. The CDR3 length is 15 residues. Germline V gene data show CDR1 as SGHRS and CDR2 as YFSETQ. V was clipped by 0 bases and J by 16 bases; unmatched bases: 9. DNA of the CDR3: TGCGCCAGCAGCTTGGATGGGACTAGCGGGAGTGATGCTTTCTTC. As protein: CASSLDGTSGSDAFF.

The rearrangement uses TRBV4-3 and TRBJ2-7; D perhaps matches TRBD2 (7 bases). The CDR3 spans 13 residues. V lost 4 bases, J lost 7 bases, and 14 bases lay in between. Germline-derived CDR1 and CDR2 are LGHNA and YSLEER. This CDR3 is CASSPRRGGEQYF. The DNA for the CDR3 is TGCGCCAGCAGCCCCCGAAGGGGGGGAGAGCAGTACTTC.

The V and J genes are TRBV28 and TRBJ2-3; 8 positions agree with TRBD2. The CDR3 runs 16 residues. The V gene's germline CDR1 is MDHEN and CDR2 SYDVKM. V lost 2 bases and J lost 7; bases outside the gene matches: 11. In DNA form, the CDR3 reads TGTGCCAGCAGTTTAATAGCGGGACCAAGTCGTAATACGCAGTATTTT. The encoded protein is CASSLIAGPSRNTQYF.